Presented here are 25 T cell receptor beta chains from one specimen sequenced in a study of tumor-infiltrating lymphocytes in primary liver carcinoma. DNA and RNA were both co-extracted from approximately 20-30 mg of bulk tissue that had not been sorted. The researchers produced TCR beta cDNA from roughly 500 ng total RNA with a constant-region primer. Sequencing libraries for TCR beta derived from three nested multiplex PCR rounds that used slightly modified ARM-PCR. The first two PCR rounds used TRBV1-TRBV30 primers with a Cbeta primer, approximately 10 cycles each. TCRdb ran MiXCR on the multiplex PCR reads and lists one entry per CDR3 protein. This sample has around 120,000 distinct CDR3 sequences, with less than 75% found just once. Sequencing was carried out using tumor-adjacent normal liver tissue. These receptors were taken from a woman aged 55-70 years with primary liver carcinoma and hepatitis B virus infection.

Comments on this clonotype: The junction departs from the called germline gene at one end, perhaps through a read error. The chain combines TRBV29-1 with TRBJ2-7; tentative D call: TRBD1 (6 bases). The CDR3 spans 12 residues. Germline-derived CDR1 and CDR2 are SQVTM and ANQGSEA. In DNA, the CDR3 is TGCAGGGTACAGGGAGAAGGCTACGAGCAGTATTTC. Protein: CRVQGEGYEQYF.

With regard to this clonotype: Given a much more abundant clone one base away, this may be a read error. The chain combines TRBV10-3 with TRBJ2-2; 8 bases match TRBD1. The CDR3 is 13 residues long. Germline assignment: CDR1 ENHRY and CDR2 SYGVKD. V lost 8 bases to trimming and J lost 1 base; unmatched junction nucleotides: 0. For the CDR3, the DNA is TGTGCCATCGGGACAGGGAACACCGGGGAGCTGTTTTTT. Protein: CAIGTGNTGELFF.

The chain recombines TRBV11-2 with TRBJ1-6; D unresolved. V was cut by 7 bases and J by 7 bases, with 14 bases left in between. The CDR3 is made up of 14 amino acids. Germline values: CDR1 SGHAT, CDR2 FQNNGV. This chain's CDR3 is CASKEFWPNSPLHF. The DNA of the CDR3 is TGTGCCAGCAAGGAGTTTTGGCCGAATTCACCCCTCCACTTT.

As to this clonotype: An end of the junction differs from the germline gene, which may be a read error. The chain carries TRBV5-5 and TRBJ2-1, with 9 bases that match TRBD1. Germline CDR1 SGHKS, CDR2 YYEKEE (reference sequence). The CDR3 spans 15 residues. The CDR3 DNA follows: TGTGTCAGCAACTTGGGGCTGGACAGGGGCAATGAGCAGTTCTTC. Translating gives CVSNLGLDRGNEQFF.

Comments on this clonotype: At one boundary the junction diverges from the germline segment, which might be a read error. This CDR3 is CASSTRPDRRYGYTF. The CDR3 DNA reads TGTGCTAGCAGCACACGACCGGACAGGCGCTATGGCTACACGTTC. The chain employs TRBV11-3 and TRBJ1-2; 7 bases agree with TRBD1. Per germline, CDR1 SGHNT and CDR2 YENEEA. The CDR3 consists of 15 residues.

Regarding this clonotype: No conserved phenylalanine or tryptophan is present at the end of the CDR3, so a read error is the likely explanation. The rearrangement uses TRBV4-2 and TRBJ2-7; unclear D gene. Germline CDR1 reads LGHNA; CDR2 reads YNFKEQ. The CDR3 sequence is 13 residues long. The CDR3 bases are TGTGTCAGCAGCCCCCGTTTACTCTACGAGCAGTACCTC. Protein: CVSSPRLLYEQYL.

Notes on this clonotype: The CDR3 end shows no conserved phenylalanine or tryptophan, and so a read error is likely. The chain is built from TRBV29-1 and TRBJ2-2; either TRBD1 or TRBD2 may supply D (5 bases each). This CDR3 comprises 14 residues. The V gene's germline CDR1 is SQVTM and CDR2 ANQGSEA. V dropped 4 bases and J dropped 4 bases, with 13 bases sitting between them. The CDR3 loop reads CSVGGTSATGELFY. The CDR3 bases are TGCAGCGTTGGTGGGACCAGCGCCACCGGGGAGCTGTTTTAT.

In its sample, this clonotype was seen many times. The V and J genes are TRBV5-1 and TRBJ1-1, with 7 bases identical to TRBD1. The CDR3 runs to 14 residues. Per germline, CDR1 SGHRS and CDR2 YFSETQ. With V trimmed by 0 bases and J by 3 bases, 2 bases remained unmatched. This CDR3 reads CASSLGQGYTEAFF. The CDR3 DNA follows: TGCGCCAGCAGCTTGGGACAGGGATACACTGAAGCTTTCTTT.

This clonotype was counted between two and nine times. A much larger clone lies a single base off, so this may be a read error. The CDR3 loop reads CTSSPDRGLGKLFF. DNA of the CDR3: TGTACCAGCAGCCCTGACAGGGGGCTCGGAAAACTGTTTTTT. The rearrangement uses TRBV14 and TRBJ1-4; 10 nucleotides line up with TRBD1. The germline V gene encodes CDR1 SGHDN and CDR2 FVKESK. This CDR3 comprises 14 residues.

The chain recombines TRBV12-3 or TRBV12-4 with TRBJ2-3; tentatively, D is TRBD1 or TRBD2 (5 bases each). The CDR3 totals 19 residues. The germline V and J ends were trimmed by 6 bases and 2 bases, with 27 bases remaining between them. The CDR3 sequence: CASSTRGAGRPTNTDTQYF. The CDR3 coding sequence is TGTGCCAGCAGCACTCGAGGGGCAGGAAGGCCTACGAACACAGATACGCAGTATTTT.

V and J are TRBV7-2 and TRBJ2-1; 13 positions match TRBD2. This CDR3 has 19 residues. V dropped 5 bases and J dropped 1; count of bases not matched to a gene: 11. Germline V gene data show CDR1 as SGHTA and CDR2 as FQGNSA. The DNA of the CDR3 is TGTGCCAGCAGCCCGGGACTAGCGGGACGGTCGAGTTCCTACAATGAGCAGTTCTTC. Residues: CASSPGLAGRSSSYNEQFF.

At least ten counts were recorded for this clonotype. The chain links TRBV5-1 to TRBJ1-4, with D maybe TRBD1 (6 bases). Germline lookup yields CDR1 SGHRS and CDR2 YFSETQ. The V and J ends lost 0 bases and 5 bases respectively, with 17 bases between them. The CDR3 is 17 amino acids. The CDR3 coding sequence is TGCGCCAGCAGCTTGGGAACATTACAGGGCCGGAATGAAAAACTGTTTTTT. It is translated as CASSLGTLQGRNEKLFF.

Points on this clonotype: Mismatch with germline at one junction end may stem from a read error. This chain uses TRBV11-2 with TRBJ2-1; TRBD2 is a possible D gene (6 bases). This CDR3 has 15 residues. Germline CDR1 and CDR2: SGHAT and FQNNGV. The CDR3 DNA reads TGTCCCAGCAGCTTAGAGGGAGGAAGTATCAGTGGGCAGTTCTTC. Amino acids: CPSSLEGGSISGQFF.

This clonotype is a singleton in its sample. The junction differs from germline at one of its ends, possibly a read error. The CDR3 loop is CVSSFRLGKYEQYF. The DNA for the CDR3 is TGTGTCAGCAGCTTCCGACTAGGGAAGTACGAGCAGTACTTC. The chain links TRBV13 to TRBJ2-7; tentative D call: TRBD2 (6 bases). Germline V lookup: CDR1 PRHDT, CDR2 FYEKMQ (reference sequence). The CDR3 is 14 residues long.

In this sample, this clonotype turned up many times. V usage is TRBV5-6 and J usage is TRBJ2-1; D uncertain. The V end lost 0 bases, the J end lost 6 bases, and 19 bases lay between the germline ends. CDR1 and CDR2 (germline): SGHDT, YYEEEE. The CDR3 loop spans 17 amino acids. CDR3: CASSLENKRIFGNEQFF. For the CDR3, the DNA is TGTGCCAGCAGCTTGGAGAACAAACGGATTTTCGGCAATGAGCAGTTCTTC.

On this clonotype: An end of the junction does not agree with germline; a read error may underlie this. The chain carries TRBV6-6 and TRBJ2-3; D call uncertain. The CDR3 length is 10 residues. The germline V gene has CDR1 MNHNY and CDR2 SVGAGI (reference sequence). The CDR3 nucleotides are TGTGCCATCGCTACAGATATGCAGTATTTT. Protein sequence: CAIATDMQYF.

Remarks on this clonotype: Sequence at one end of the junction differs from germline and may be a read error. The CDR3 DNA sequence: TGCAGCGTTATCGGCAGGGGGGTTACCGGGGAGCTGTTCTTT. Its protein is CSVIGRGVTGELFF. The chain is built from TRBV29-1 and TRBJ2-2, with a tentative D call TRBD1 (7 bases). The germline V gene has CDR1 SQVTM and CDR2 ANQGSEA. The CDR3 is 14 residues long.

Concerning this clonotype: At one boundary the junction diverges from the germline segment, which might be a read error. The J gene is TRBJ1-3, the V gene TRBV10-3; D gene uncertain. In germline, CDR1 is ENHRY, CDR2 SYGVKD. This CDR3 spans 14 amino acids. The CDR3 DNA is TGTGCCGTCAGTGAATCAGTTTCTGGAAACACCATATATTTT. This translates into CAVSESVSGNTIYF.

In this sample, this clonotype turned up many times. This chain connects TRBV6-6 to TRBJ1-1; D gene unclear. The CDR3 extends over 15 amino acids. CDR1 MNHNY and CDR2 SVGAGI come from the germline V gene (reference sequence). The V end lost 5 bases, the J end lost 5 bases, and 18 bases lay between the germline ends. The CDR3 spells CASSPTLAGRTEAFF. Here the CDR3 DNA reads TGTGCCAGCAGTCCGACACTTGCGGGGAGAACTGAAGCTTTCTTT.

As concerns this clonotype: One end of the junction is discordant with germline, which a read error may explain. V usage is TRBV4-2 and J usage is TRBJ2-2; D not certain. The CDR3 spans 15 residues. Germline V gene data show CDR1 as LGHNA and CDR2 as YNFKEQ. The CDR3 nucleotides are TGTGCCAGTAGCCAAGTTGTAGTAGCCACCGGGGAGCTGTTTTTT. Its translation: CASSQVVVATGELFF.

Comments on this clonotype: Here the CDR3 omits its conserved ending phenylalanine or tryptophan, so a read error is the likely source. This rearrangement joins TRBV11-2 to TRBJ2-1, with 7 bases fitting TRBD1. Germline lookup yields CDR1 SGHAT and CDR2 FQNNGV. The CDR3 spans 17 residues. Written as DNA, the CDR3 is TGTGACAGCAGCTTAGAGGGGTACAGGGGTTCCTACGATGAGCAGTTCCTC. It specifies CDSSLEGYRGSYDEQFL.

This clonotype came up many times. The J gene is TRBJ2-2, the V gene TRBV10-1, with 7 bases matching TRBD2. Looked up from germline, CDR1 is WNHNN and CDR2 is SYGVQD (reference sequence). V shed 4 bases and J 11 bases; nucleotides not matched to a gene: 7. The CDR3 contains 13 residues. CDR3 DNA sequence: TGCGCCAGCAGTGGGGGGGACTACCAAGAGCTGTTTTTT. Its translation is CASSGGDYQELFF.

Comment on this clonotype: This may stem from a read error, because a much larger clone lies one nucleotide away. The CDR3 loop is CASSAAVSSYEQYF. CDR3 DNA sequence: TGTGCCAGCAGCGCCGCAGTGTCCTCCTACGAGCAGTACTTC. This sequence joins TRBV7-9 and TRBJ2-7; D unclear. CDR1 SEHNR and CDR2 FQNEAQ come from the germline V gene (reference sequence). V lost 5 bases to trimming and J lost 0 bases, with 11 bases between them. The CDR3 contains 14 residues.

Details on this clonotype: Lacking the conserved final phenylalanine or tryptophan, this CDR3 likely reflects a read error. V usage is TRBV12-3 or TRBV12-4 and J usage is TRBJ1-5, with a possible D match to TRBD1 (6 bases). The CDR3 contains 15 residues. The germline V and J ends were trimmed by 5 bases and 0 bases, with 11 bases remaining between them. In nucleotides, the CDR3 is TGTGCCAGCAGTCTGACAGGCAATAGCAATCAGCCCCAGCATTAT. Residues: CASSLTGNSNQPQHY.

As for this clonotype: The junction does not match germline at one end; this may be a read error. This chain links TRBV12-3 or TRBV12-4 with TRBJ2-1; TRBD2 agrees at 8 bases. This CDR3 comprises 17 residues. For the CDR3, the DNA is TGTGTCAGCAGTTTAGGTGGGGCTAGCGGGTTATACAATGAGCAGTTTTTC. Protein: CVSSLGGASGLYNEQFF.